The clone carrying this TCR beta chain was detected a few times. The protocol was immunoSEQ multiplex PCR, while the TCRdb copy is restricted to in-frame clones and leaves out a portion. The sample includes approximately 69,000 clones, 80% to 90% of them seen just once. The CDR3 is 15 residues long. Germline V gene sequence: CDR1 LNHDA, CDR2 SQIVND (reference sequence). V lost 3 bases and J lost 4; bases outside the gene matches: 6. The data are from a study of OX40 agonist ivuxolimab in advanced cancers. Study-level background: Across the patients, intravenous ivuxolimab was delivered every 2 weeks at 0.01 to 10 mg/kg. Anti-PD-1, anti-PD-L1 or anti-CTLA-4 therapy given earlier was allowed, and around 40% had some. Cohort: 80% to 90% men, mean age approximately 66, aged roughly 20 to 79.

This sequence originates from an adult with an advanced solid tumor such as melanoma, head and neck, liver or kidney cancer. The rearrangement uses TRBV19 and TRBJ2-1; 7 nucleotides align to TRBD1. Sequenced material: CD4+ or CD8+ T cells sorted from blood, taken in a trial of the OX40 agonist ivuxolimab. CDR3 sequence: CASSISRQGYNEQFF. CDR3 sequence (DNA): TGTGCCAGTAGTATTTCGAGACAGGGATACAATGAGCAGTTCTTC.